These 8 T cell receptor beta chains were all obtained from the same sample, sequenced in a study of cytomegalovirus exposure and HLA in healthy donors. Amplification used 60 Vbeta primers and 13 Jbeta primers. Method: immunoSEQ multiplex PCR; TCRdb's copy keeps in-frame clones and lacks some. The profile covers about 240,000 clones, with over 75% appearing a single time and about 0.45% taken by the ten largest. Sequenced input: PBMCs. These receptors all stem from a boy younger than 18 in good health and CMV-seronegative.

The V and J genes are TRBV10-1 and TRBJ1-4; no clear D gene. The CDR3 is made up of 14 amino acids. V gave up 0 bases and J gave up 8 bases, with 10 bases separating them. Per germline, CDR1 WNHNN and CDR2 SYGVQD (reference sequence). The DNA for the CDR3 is TGCGCCAGCAGTGAGTCCGGTTTCCCCGAAAAACTGTTTTTT. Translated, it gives CASSESGFPEKLFF.

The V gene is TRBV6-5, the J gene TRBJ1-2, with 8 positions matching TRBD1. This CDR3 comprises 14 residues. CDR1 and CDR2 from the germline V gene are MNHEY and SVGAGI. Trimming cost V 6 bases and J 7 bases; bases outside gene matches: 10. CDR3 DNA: TGTGCCAGCAGAAGTGACAGGGGTCGCGGTGGCTACACCTTC. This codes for CASRSDRGRGGYTF.

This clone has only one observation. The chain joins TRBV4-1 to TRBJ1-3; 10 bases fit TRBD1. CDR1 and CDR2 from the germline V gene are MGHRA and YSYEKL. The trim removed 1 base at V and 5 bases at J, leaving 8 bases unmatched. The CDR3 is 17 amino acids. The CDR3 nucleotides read TGCGCCAGCAGCCAAGGGGCCGGGACAGGGGTTAGAAACACCATATATTTT. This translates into CASSQGAGTGVRNTIYF.

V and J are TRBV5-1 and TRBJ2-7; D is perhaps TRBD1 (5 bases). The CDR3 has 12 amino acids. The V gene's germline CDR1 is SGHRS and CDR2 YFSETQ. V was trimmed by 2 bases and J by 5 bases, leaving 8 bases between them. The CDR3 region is CASSFIGDEQYF. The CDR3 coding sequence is TGCGCCAGCAGCTTCATAGGGGACGAGCAGTACTTC.

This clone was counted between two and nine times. CDR3 region: CASSRTGREWVGEQFF. The CDR3 coding sequence is TGCGCCAGCAGCCGAACTGGGCGGGAATGGGTGGGTGAGCAGTTCTTC. This rearrangement joins TRBV4-1 to TRBJ2-1; D is possibly TRBD2 (6 bases). Germline CDR1 and CDR2: MGHRA and YSYEKL. V was shortened by 4 bases and J by 9 bases, with 22 bases between the two germline ends. The CDR3 spans 16 residues.

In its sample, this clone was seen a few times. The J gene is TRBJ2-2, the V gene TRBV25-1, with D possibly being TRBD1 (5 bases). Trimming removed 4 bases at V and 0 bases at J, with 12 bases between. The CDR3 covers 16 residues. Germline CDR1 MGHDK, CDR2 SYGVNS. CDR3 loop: CASSVDPGTNTGELFF. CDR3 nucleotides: TGTGCCAGCAGTGTTGACCCAGGGACGAACACCGGGGAGCTGTTTTTT.

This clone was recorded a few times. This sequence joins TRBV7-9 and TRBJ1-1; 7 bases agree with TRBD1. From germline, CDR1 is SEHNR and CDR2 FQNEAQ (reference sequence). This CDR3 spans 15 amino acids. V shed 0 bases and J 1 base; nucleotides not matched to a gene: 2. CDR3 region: CASSLAGQKNTEAFF. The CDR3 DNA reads TGTGCCAGCAGCTTAGCGGGACAGAAGAACACTGAAGCTTTCTTT.

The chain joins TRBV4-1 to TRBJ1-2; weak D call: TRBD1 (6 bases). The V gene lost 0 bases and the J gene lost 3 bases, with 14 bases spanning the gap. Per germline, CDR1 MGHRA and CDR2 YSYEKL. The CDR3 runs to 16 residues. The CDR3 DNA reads TGCGCCAGCAGCCAAGAAGGGGGGGCAGCCTACTATGGCTACACCTTC. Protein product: CASSQEGGAAYYGYTF.